The clone carrying this TCR beta chain appeared a few times. Antigen: not known. V trimming: 0 bases; J trimming: 6 bases; junction bases outside the gene matches: 8. CDR1 and CDR2 from the germline V gene are LNHNV and YYDKDF (reference sequence). This CDR3 spans 15 amino acids. TCRdb reprocessed the RT-PCR reads via MiXCR and lists one record per CDR3 protein. The sample includes 600,000 to 850,000 distinct CDR3 sequences, around 15% of them seen just once. This sample stems from a study of response to subunit inactivated influenza vaccine. Points from the study as a whole: Each seasonal influenza vaccination, the authors suggested, recruits few new T cells.

Material: PBMCs from blood, obtained around two weeks before vaccination. This clonotype was obtained from a man aged 45 to 65 who received an inactivated influenza vaccine. The chain couples TRBV15 to TRBJ2-7, with 7 bases fitting TRBD1. The CDR3 nucleotides are TGTGCCACCAGCAGAGATGGTGCGACAGGGAGCGAGCAGTACTTC. It yields the protein CATSRDGATGSEQYF.